The clone carrying this T cell receptor (beta chain) was detected many times. V was clipped by 3 bases and J by 5 bases, with 8 bases between them. Germline V CDR1 and CDR2: SGHVS, FQNEAQ. This CDR3 has 13 amino acids. This specimen comes from a study of T cells in Graves' hyperthyroidism and ophthalmopathy. Turning to the study itself: At initial diagnosis, before any treatment had begun, peripheral blood was obtained.

TCR beta CDR3 regions were amplified from RNA transcripts. RT-PCR in the first round (using the HTBI primer set) targeted the TCR CDR3. MiXCR, applied by TCRdb to the multiplex PCR reads, yields one record per CDR3 protein. The sample consists of hundreds of thousands of distinct CDR3 sequences, 15% to 20% of them appearing once. Isolation of PBMCs was performed on 9.5 to 10 ml fresh peripheral blood. The rearrangement links TRBV7-8 to TRBJ1-5; D unclear. Sequencing used blood. The clonotype originates from a man in his forties with Graves' ophthalmopathy. CDR3 residues: CASSFSPDQPQHF. Here the CDR3 DNA reads TGTGCCAGCAGCTTCTCCCCCGATCAGCCCCAGCATTTT.